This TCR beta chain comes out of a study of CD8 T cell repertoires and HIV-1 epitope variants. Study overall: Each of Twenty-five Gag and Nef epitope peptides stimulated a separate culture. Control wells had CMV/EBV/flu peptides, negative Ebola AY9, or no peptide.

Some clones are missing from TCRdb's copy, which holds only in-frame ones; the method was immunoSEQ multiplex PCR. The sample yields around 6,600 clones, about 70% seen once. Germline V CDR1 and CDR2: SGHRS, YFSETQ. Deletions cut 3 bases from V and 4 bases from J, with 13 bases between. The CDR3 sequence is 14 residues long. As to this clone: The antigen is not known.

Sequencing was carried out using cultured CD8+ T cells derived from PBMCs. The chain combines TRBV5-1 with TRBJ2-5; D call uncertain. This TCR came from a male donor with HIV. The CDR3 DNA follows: TGCGCCAGCAGCTCTCACCCCGACGGAGAGACCCAGTACTTC. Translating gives CASSSHPDGETQYF. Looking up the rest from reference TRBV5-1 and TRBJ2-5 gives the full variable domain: KAGVTQTPRYLIKTRGQQVTLSCSPISGHRSVSWYQQTPGQGLQFLFEYFSETQRNKGNFPGRFSGRQFSNSRSEMNVSTLELGDSALYLCASSSHPDGETQYFGPGTRLLVL.